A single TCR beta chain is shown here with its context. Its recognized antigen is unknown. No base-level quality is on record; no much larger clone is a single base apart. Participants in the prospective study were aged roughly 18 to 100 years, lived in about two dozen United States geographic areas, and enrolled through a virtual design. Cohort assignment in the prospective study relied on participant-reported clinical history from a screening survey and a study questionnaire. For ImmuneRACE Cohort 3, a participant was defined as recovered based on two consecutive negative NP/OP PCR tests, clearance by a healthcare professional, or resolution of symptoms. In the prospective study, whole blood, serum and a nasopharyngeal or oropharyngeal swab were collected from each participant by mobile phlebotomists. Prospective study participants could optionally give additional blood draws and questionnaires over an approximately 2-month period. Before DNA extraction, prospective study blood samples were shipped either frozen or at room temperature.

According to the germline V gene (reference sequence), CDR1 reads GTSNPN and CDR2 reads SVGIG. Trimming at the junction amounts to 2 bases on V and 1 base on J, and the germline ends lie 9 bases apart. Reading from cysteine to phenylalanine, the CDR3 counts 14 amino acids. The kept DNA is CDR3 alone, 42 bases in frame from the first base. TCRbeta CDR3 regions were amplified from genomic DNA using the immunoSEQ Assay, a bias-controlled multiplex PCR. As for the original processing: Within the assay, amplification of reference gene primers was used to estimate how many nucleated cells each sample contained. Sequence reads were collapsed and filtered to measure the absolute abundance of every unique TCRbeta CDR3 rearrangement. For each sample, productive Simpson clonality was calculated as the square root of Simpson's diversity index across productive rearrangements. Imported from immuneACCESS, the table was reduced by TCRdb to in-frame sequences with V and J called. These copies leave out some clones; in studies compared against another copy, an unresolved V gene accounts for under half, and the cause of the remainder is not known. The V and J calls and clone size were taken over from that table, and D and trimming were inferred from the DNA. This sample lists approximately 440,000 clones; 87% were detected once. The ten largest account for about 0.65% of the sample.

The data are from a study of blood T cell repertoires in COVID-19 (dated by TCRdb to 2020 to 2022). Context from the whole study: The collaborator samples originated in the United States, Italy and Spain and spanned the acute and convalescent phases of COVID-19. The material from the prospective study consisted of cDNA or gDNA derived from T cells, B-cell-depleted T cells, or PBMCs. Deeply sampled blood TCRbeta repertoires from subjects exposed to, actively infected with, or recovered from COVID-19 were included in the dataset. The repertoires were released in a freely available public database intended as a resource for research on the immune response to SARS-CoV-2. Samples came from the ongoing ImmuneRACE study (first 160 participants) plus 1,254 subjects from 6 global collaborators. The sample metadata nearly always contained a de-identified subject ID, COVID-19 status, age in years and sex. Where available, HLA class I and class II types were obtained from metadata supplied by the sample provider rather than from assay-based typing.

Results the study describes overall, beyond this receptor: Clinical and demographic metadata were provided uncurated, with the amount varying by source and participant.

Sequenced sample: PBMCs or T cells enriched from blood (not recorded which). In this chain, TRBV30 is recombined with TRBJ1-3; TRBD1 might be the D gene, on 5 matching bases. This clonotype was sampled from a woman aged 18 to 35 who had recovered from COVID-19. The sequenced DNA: TGTGCCTGGAGTCTGGGGCCTTCTGGAAACACCATATATTTT. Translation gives CAWSLGPSGNTIYF.